The rows below give T cell receptor beta chains drawn from one sample of a study of blood T cell repertoires in COVID-19. Clones were read by immunoSEQ multiplex PCR, and TCRdb kept only the in-frame ones, dropping some. The sample gives 240,000 or so clones, roughly 77% of which show up once; around 3.2% is in the top ten. The sequenced sample was peripheral blood. The receptors here all came from a woman older than 75 with acute or convalescent COVID-19. Each CDR3 is given with its conserved first and last residue. The order of the fields is D gene, V gene, clone size, J gene, CDR3 protein, CDR3 DNA. D genes are given only for firm matches. Size is omitted from some rows. Given values are once, few, many or a class for expanded clones.

d_gene: NA; v_gene: TRBV6-2/TRBV6-3; abundance: NA; j_gene: TRBJ1-6; CDR3aa: CASSFGGLSSYNSPLHF; CDR3nt: TGTGCCAGCAGTTTCGGGGGTCTGAGCTCCTATAATTCACCCCTCCACTTT
d_gene: TRBD1; v_gene: TRBV5-6; abundance: NA; j_gene: TRBJ2-2; CDR3aa: CASSLGQEPLGYELFF; CDR3nt: TGTGCCAGCAGCTTAGGACAGGAACCGCTTGGCTATGAGCTGTTTTTT
d_gene: NA; v_gene: TRBV5-1; abundance: NA; j_gene: TRBJ2-6; CDR3aa: CATGDTSGANVLTF; CDR3nt: TGCGCCACTGGGGACACCTCTGGGGCCAACGTCCTGACTTTC
d_gene: NA; v_gene: TRBV7-2; abundance: few; j_gene: TRBJ2-1; CDR3aa: CASSPPGLVYNEQFF; CDR3nt: TGTGCCAGCAGCCCGCCGGGACTCGTATACAATGAGCAGTTCTTC
d_gene: TRBD1; v_gene: TRBV3-1/TRBV3-2; abundance: NA; j_gene: TRBJ1-2; CDR3aa: CASSPDWTGEGYGYTF; CDR3nt: TGTGCCAGCAGCCCAGACTGGACAGGGGAAGGCTATGGCTACACCTTC
d_gene: NA; v_gene: TRBV30; abundance: NA; j_gene: TRBJ2-7; CDR3aa: CAWRNRESPSYEQYF; CDR3nt: TGTGCCTGGAGAAACAGGGAATCCCCATCCTACGAGCAGTACTTC
d_gene: TRBD2; v_gene: TRBV4-1; abundance: once; j_gene: TRBJ2-5; CDR3aa: CASSQGMGLAGEETQYF; CDR3nt: TGCGCCAGCAGCCAAGGTATGGGACTAGCGGGAGAAGAGACCCAGTACTTC
d_gene: TRBD1; v_gene: TRBV25-1; abundance: NA; j_gene: TRBJ1-4; CDR3aa: CASSPLVEGQGLFF; CDR3nt: TGTGCCAGCAGCCCCCTCGTCGAGGGACAGGGGCTGTTTTTT
d_gene: NA; v_gene: TRBV5-6; abundance: NA; j_gene: TRBJ1-5; CDR3aa: CASSYGGGRQPQHF; CDR3nt: TGTGCCAGCAGCTATGGGGGGGGCCGGCAGCCCCAGCATTTT
d_gene: NA; v_gene: TRBV27; abundance: NA; j_gene: TRBJ2-5; CDR3aa: CASSLWSIETQYF; CDR3nt: TGTGCCAGCAGTTTGTGGAGTATAGAGACCCAGTACTTC
d_gene: TRBD1; v_gene: TRBV27; abundance: NA; j_gene: TRBJ2-4; CDR3aa: CASRGQGLAKNIQYF; CDR3nt: TGTGCCAGCAGGGGACAGGGACTAGCCAAAAACATTCAGTACTTC
d_gene: NA; v_gene: TRBV18; abundance: once; j_gene: TRBJ1-2; CDR3aa: CASSPGATGYTF; CDR3nt: TGTGCCAGCTCACCAGGGGCTACGGGCTACACCTTC
d_gene: NA; v_gene: TRBV7-9; abundance: NA; j_gene: TRBJ2-1; CDR3aa: CASSLWSDFGEQFF; CDR3nt: TGTGCCAGCAGCTTGTGGTCAGATTTTGGTGAGCAGTTCTTC
d_gene: TRBD2; v_gene: TRBV7-3; abundance: NA; j_gene: TRBJ2-1; CDR3aa: CASSSLPSGGFNEQFF; CDR3nt: TGTGCCAGCAGCTCCCTTCCTAGCGGGGGTTTCAATGAGCAGTTCTTC
d_gene: NA; v_gene: TRBV7-8; abundance: NA; j_gene: TRBJ1-1; CDR3aa: CASSLSGKNTEAFF; CDR3nt: TGTGCCAGCAGCTTAAGTGGCAAGAACACTGAAGCTTTCTTT
d_gene: NA; v_gene: TRBV29-1; abundance: NA; j_gene: TRBJ1-1; CDR3aa: CSVDWGRSTEAFF; CDR3nt: TGCAGCGTTGACTGGGGGCGGAGCACTGAAGCTTTCTTT
d_gene: TRBD2; v_gene: TRBV19; abundance: few; j_gene: TRBJ2-1; CDR3aa: CASSVQWGGQREQFF; CDR3nt: TGTGCCAGTAGTGTCCAATGGGGAGGGCAGCGAGAGCAGTTCTTC
d_gene: NA; v_gene: TRBV12-3/TRBV12-4; abundance: NA; j_gene: TRBJ1-2; CDR3aa: CASSGQPYGYTF; CDR3nt: TGTGCCAGCAGTGGACAGCCCTATGGCTACACCTTC
d_gene: NA; v_gene: TRBV7-8; abundance: few; j_gene: TRBJ1-4; CDR3aa: CASSPEPGTNEKLFF; CDR3nt: TGTGCCAGCAGCCCTGAACCGGGGACTAATGAAAAACTGTTTTTT
d_gene: TRBD2; v_gene: TRBV29-1; abundance: few; j_gene: TRBJ2-3; CDR3aa: CSVGSVAGGPDTQYF; CDR3nt: TGCAGCGTTGGATCGGTAGCGGGAGGTCCAGATACGCAGTATTTT
d_gene: NA; v_gene: TRBV9; abundance: NA; j_gene: TRBJ1-2; CDR3aa: CASSVGGDGYGYTF; CDR3nt: TGTGCCAGCAGCGTAGGGGGGGATGGCTATGGCTACACCTTC
d_gene: NA; v_gene: TRBV7-9; abundance: NA; j_gene: TRBJ1-5; CDR3aa: CASSYGGNSNQPQHF; CDR3nt: TGTGCCAGCAGCTATGGCGGCAATAGCAATCAGCCCCAGCATTTT
d_gene: NA; v_gene: TRBV19; abundance: NA; j_gene: TRBJ1-2; CDR3aa: CASTPGNPYGYTF; CDR3nt: TGTGCCAGCACTCCGGGGAATCCCTATGGCTACACCTTC
d_gene: NA; v_gene: TRBV7-2; abundance: NA; j_gene: TRBJ2-5; CDR3aa: CASSPPPGGGGETQYF; CDR3nt: TGTGCCAGCAGCCCACCCCCCGGGGGAGGGGGAGAGACCCAGTACTTC